The 16 T cell receptor beta chains listed next were all sequenced from one sample in a study of T cells in Graves' hyperthyroidism and ophthalmopathy (dated 2019 in TCRdb). Libraries were built with multiplex PCR. For sequencing, an Illumina HiSeq 2000 was employed. The TCR beta CDR3 regions were amplified from the RNA transcripts. The first round of RT-PCR for the TCR CDR3 was performed with the HTBI primer set and the Qiagen OneStep RT-PCR kit. The raw public data were reprocessed by TCRdb itself: fastp quality trimming at Q25, MiXCR clonotype calling, in-frame beta chains only. Under each unique CDR3 protein, matching rows form one entry showing the most common genes and DNA. For this sample there are 600,000 or so distinct CDR3 sequences; about 14% appear just once. The ten top clones hold approximately 12% of the sample. Sequenced sample: blood. The origin of the receptors is a woman aged 45 to 65 with Graves' ophthalmopathy.

In this sample, this clonotype turned up many times. The J gene is TRBJ2-2, the V gene TRBV15, with 14 bases lining up with TRBD2. The CDR3 covers 20 residues. V trimming: 0 bases; J trimming: 2 bases; junction bases outside the gene matches: 8. CDR1 LNHNV and CDR2 YYDKDF come from the germline V gene (reference sequence). CDR3 residues: CATSRDRGLAGVPNTGELFF. The DNA for the CDR3 is TGTGCCACCAGCAGAGATCGGGGACTAGCGGGAGTACCAAACACCGGGGAGCTGTTTTTT.

This chain's CDR3 is CASSSGGGDGGELFF. The CDR3, as DNA: TGTGCCAGCAGTTCGGGAGGGGGCGATGGCGGGGAGCTGTTTTTT. This chain joins TRBV28 and TRBJ2-2; TRBD2 might be the D (8 bases). This CDR3 has 15 residues. The V end lost 4 bases, the J end lost 7 bases, and 16 bases lay between the germline ends. The germline V gene has CDR1 MDHEN and CDR2 SYDVKM.

This clonotype has ten or more counts. A read error may account for a junction end that differs from germline. The chain links TRBV18 to TRBJ1-5; no clear D gene. The CDR3 is made up of 14 amino acids. Germline CDR1 reads KGHSH; CDR2 reads LQKENI. The CDR3 sequence is CASSPYPSSQPQHF. The DNA of the CDR3 is TGTGCCAGCTCACCTTATCCGAGCAGTCAGCCCCAGCATTTT.

The V call is TRBV19, the J call TRBJ2-2; D may be TRBD1 or TRBD2 (5 bases each). CDR3 length: 14 amino acids. V lost 7 bases and J 3 bases, leaving 12 bases between the germline ends. CDR1 LNHDA and CDR2 SQIVND come from the germline V gene (reference sequence). CDR3 sequence: CASNPGAHTGELFF. The DNA for the CDR3 is TGTGCCAGTAATCCCGGGGCCCACACCGGGGAGCTGTTTTTT.

This clonotype was observed many times. The V call is TRBV3-1, the J call TRBJ2-7; 9 nucleotides line up with TRBD2. Germline trimming cut 0 bases from V and 3 bases from J; bases unmatched to any gene: 15. The CDR3 is 19 amino acids. Germline CDR1 and CDR2: LGHDT and YNNKEL (reference sequence). CDR3 sequence reads: CASSQDIGSGSLNGYEQYF. The CDR3 DNA is TGTGCCAGCAGCCAAGATATTGGTAGCGGGAGCTTAAATGGCTACGAGCAGTACTTC.

This clonotype was observed many times. The rearrangement links TRBV6-2 or TRBV6-3 to TRBJ2-1; 8 bases map to TRBD1. Trimming at V came to 5 bases and at J to 1 base, leaving 4 bases not matched to a gene. CDR1 is MNHEY, CDR2 SVGEGT, per germline. The CDR3 is 15 amino acids. The CDR3 protein is CASSAQGASYNEQFF. In DNA, the CDR3 is TGTGCCAGCAGTGCCCAGGGGGCGTCCTACAATGAGCAGTTCTTC.

The sample holds many counts of this clonotype. This chain joins TRBV9 and TRBJ2-7; possibly TRBD1 for D (6 bases). Trimming removed 3 bases at V and 6 bases at J, with 10 bases between. The CDR3 totals 12 residues. Germline assignment: CDR1 SGDLS and CDR2 YYNGEE. CDR3 protein: CASSDQGFEQYF. CDR3 DNA sequence: TGTGCCAGCAGCGATCAGGGGTTCGAGCAGTACTTC.

This clonotype has a count of ten or more. The chain has TRBV7-9 and TRBJ2-3; D unresolved. The germline V gene has CDR1 SEHNR and CDR2 FQNEAQ (reference sequence). The CDR3 has 11 amino acids. The V end lost 6 bases, the J end lost 6 bases, and 7 bases lay between the germline ends. In DNA form, the CDR3 reads TGTGCCAGCAGGCCGTCGGATACGCAGTATTTT. Its protein is CASRPSDTQYF.

With respect to this clonotype: A clone one base away is much larger, so this may be a read error. The V call is TRBV5-1, the J call TRBJ2-1, with 12 nucleotides matching TRBD2. The CDR3 is 15 residues long. Germline values: CDR1 SGHRS, CDR2 YFSETQ. J gave up 6 bases and V 6 bases, and 7 bases lay outside the gene matches. CDR3 nucleotide sequence: TGCGCCAGCACCTTCCTAGCGGGAGGGTGCAATGAGCAGTTCTTC. This encodes CASTFLAGGCNEQFF.

J is TRBJ2-1 and V is TRBV6-2 or TRBV6-3, with 8 bases that match TRBD2. The CDR3 has 14 amino acids. V lost 5 bases to trimming and J lost 3 bases; unmatched junction nucleotides: 3. The V gene's germline CDR1 is MNHEY and CDR2 SVGEGT. The DNA for the CDR3 is TGTGCCAGCAGTGCCGGGACTAGCTACAATGAGCAGTTCTTC. Translating it yields CASSAGTSYNEQFF.

J is TRBJ2-3 and V is TRBV6-2 or TRBV6-3; 7 positions match TRBD2. The germline gives CDR1 MNHEY, CDR2 SVGEGT. The ends lost 0 bases at V and 8 bases at J; junction bases unmatched: 14. CDR3 length: 17 amino acids. CDR3 loop: CASSYSTRSGVGGTQYF. CDR3 sequence (DNA): TGTGCCAGCAGTTACTCGACTCGGAGCGGGGTCGGGGGTACGCAGTATTTT.

This clonotype appeared many times. The chain links TRBV11-2 to TRBJ2-2; 7 nucleotides line up with TRBD2. The CDR3 is 15 amino acids. CDR1 SGHAT and CDR2 FQNNGV come from the germline V gene. Unmatched junction bases numbered 2, after V lost 4 bases and J lost 0 bases. The chain's CDR3 is CASSSGLANTGELFF. CDR3 DNA sequence: TGTGCCAGCAGCTCAGGACTAGCGAACACCGGGGAGCTGTTTTTT.

Ten or more counts support this clonotype. CDR3 sequence reads: CASSVGTTGNTIYF. The DNA for the CDR3 is TGTGCCAGCAGTGTGGGGACAACTGGAAACACCATATATTTT. This chain links TRBV2 with TRBJ1-3; TRBD1 is a possible D gene (6 bases). Trimming pared 4 bases from V and 2 bases from J, leaving 9 bases between. CDR1 and CDR2 from the germline V gene are SNHLY and FYNNEI. This CDR3 contains 14 residues.

The chain recombines TRBV20-1 with TRBJ1-1; TRBD1 aligns across 7 bases. CDR3 size: 14 residues. Germline V gives CDR1 DFQATT, CDR2 SNEGSKA (reference sequence). After removal of 4 bases from V and 7 bases from J, the junction contained 12 bases not matched to a gene. CDR3 in DNA: TGCAGTGCTAAGACTATCGGTCGACAGGGTGAAGCTTTCTTT. As protein: CSAKTIGRQGEAFF.

This clonotype was counted a few times. Sequence at one end of the junction differs from germline and may be a read error. The rearrangement links TRBV28 to TRBJ1-3; D not resolved. Germline CDR1 reads MDHEN; CDR2 reads SYDVKM. The CDR3 consists of 12 residues. The CDR3 DNA is TGTGCCAGCAGTTTATTCGGAAGCACCATATATTTT. This codes for CASSLFGSTIYF.

The chain is built from TRBV28 and TRBJ1-1; D is unresolved. V lost 4 bases and J 1 base, leaving 10 bases between the germline ends. Germline V gene lookup returns CDR1 MDHEN and CDR2 SYDVKM. The CDR3 has 14 amino acids. CDR3 sequence: CASSSPLENTEAFF. CDR3 DNA sequence: TGTGCCAGCAGTTCGCCATTGGAGAACACTGAAGCTTTCTTT.